Reported below is one T cell receptor beta chain. Its specificity is not known. The data are from a study of shared clonotypes between healthy human individuals. Clones were read by immunoSEQ multiplex PCR, and TCRdb kept only the in-frame ones, dropping some. In the table there are a few million clones, 90% to 97% of which are singletons. The CDR3 totals 14 residues. V dropped 7 bases and J dropped 1; count of bases not matched to a gene: 6. Germline CDR1 is SEHNR and CDR2 is FQNEAQ (reference sequence). Findings of the study overall: Clonotype sharing among donors was thought likely to change with sequencing depth.

The chain is built from TRBV7-9 and TRBJ1-1; 7 bases map to TRBD1. Sequenced sample: naive CD4+ T cells sorted from blood. Subset in this sample: CD45RA+ positively selected. The sequence was obtained from a man aged 18 to 30 in good health. The CDR3 DNA is TGTGCCAGCACCAGGACAGGCGCGAACACTGAAGCTTTCTTT. Translating gives CASTRTGANTEAFF.